This T cell receptor beta chain was observed in a study of blood T cells in healthy people across ages. Whole-study findings and limits: Per million T cells, TCR beta diversity dropped about linearly as age rose.

Primed by a sample-barcoded 5' primer and a J-beta primer mix, a second PCR proceeded for about 6 to 11 cycles. MiXCR, run by TCRdb on the 5' RACE reads, gives a single entry per CDR3 protein. The sample holds 1.5 million to 2 million distinct CDR3 sequences, roughly 50% seen once. This clonotype showed up just a few times. Its target is unknown. CDR1 is SQVTM and CDR2 is ANQGSEA in the germline V gene. Trimming shortened V by 6 bases and J by 6 bases, and 17 bases separated the two germline ends. This CDR3 has 13 amino acids. The source material was blood. This TCR derives from a woman between 35 and 50 years old in good health. The chain joins TRBV29-1 to TRBJ1-2; D not certain. The CDR3 loop is CSVAVGELHGYTF. The CDR3 region has the DNA TGCAGCGTCGCGGTGGGAGAACTCCATGGCTACACCTTC.